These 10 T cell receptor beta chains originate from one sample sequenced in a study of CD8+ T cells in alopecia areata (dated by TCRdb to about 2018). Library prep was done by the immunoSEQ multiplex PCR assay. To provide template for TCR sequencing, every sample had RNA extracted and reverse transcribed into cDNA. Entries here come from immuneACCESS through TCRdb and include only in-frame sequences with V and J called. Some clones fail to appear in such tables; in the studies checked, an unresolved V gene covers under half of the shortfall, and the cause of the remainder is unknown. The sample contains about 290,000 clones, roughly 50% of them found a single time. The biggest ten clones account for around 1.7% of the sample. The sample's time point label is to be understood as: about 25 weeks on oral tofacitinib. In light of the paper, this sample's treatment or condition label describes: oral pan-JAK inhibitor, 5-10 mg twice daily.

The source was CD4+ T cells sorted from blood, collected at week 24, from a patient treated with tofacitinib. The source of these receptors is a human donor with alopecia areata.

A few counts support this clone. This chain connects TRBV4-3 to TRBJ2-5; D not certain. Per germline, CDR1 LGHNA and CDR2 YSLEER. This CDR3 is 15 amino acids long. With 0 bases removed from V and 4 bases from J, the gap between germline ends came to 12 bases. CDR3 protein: CASSQDQSIGETQYF. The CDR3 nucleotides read TGCGCCAGCAGCCAAGATCAGAGTATCGGAGAGACCCAGTACTTC.

CDR3 DNA: TGTGCCATCAGTGGCCCGGGACTAGCGGGAGACACAGATACGCAGTATTTT. Amino acid sequence: CAISGPGLAGDTDTQYF. The gene calls are TRBV10-3 and TRBJ2-3; 14 bases agree with TRBD2. Looked up from germline, CDR1 is ENHRY and CDR2 is SYGVKD. V was clipped by 4 bases and J by 2 bases; unmatched bases: 5. This CDR3 has 17 amino acids.

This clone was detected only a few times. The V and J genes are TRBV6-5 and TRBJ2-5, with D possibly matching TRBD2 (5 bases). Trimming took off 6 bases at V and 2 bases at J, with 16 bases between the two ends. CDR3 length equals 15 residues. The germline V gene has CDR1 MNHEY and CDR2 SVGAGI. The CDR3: CASSLPGKWQETQYF. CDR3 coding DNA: TGTGCCAGCAGCCTTCCGGGAAAGTGGCAAGAGACCCAGTACTTC.

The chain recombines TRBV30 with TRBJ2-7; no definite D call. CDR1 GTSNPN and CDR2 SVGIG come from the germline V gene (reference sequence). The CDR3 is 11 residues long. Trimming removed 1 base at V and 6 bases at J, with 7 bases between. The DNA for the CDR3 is TGTGCCTGGAGTGATAGTGTCGAGCAGTACTTC. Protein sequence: CAWSDSVEQYF. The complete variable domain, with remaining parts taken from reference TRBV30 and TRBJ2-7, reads SQTIHQWPATLVQPVGSPLSLECTVEGTSNPNLYWYRQAAGRGLQLLFYSVGIGQISSEVPQNLSASRPQDRQFILSSKKLLLSDSGFYLCAWSDSVEQYFGPGTRLTVT.

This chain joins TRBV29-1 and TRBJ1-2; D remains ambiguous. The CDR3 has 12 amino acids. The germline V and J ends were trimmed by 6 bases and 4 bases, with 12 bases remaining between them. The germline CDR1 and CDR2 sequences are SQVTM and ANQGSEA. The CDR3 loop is CSVSVLAYGYTF. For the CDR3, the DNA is TGCAGCGTCTCTGTTCTGGCCTATGGCTACACCTTC.

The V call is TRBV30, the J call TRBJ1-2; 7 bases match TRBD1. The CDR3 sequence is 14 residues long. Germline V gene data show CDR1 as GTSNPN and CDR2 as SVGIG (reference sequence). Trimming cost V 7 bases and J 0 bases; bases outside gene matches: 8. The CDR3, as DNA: TGTGCCTTTCAACCGGGACAGCCTAACTATGGCTACACCTTC. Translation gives CAFQPGQPNYGYTF.

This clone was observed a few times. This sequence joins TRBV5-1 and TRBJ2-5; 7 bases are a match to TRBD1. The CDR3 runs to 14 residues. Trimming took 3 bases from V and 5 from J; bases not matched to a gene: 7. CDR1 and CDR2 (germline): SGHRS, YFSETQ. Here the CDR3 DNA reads TGCGCCAGCAGCTCCGGGACAGTAGGGGAGACCCAGTACTTC. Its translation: CASSSGTVGETQYF.

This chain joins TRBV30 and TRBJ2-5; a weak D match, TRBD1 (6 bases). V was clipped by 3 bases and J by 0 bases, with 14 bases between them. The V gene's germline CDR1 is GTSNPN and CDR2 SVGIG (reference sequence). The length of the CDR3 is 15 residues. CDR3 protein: CAWRRGQTHQETQYF. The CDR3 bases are TGTGCCTGGAGAAGAGGACAGACCCACCAAGAGACCCAGTACTTC.

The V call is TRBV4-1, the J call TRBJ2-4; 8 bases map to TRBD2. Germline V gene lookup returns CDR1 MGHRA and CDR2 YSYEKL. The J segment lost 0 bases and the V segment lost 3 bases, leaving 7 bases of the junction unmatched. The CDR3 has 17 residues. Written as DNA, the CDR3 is TGCGCCAGCAGCCACCTTTTAGCGGGGCGAGCCAAAAACATTCAGTACTTC. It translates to CASSHLLAGRAKNIQYF.

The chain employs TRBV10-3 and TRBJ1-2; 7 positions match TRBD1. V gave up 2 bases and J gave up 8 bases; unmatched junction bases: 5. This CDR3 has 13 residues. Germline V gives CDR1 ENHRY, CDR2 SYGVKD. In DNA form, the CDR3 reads TGTGCCATCAGTGAGGAACAGGGGAAGGGCTACACCTTC. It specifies CAISEEQGKGYTF.